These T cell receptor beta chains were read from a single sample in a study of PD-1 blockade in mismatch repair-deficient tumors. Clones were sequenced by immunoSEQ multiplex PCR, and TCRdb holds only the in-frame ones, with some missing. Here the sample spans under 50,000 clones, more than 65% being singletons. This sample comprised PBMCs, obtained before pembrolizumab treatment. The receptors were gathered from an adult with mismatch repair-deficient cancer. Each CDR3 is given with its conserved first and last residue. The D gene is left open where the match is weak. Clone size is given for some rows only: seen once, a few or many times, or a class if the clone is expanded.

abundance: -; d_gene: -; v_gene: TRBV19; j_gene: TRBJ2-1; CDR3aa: CASLSAGSSYNEQFF; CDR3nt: TGTGCCAGTTTATCGGCGGGGAGCTCCTACAATGAGCAGTTCTTC
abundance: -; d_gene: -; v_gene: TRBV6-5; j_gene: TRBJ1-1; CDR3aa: CASSYSIGTQNTEAFF; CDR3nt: TGTGCCAGCAGTTACTCGATCGGGACCCAGAACACTGAAGCTTTCTTT
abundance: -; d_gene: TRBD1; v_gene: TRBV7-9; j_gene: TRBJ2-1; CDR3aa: CASSFRDRGNEQFF; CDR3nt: TGTGCCAGCAGCTTCCGGGACAGGGGGAATGAGCAGTTCTTC
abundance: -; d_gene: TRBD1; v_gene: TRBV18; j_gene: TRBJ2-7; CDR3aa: CASSPNGQGRYSYEQYF; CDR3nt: TGTGCCAGCTCACCGAACGGACAGGGTAGATACTCCTACGAGCAGTACTTC
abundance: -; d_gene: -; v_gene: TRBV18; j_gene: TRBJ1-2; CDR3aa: CASSPDRLTNYGYTF; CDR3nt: TGTGCCAGCTCACCGGACAGACTTACCAACTATGGCTACACCTTC
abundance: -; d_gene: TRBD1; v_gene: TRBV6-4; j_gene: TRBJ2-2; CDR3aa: CASSSGTGHGELFF; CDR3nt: TGTGCCAGCAGCTCCGGGACAGGGCACGGGGAGCTGTTTTTT
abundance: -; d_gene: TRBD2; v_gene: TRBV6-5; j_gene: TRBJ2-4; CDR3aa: CASSYSWGGEKNIQYF; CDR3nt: TGTGCCAGCAGTTACTCCTGGGGAGGGGAAAAAAACATTCAGTACTTC
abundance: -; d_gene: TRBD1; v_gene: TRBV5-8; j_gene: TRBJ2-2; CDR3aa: CASSPERGGAAGELFF; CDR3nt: TGTGCCAGCAGCCCTGAAAGAGGGGGCGCCGCCGGGGAGCTGTTTTTT
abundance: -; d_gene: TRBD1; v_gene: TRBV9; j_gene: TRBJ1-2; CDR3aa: CASSVGAGGSPGYTF; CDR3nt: TGTGCCAGCAGCGTAGGGGCAGGGGGTAGCCCTGGCTACACCTTC
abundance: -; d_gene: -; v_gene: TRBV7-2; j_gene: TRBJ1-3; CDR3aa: CASSSDAGGGSGNTIYF; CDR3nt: TGTGCCAGCAGCTCTGACGCGGGCGGGGGATCTGGAAACACCATATATTTT
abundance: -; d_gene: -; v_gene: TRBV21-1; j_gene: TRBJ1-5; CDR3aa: CASAGGTGNQPQHF; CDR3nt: TGTGCCAGCGCGGGGGGGACGGGCAATCAGCCCCAGCATTTT
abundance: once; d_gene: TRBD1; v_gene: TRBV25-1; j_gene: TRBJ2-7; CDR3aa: CASSEFGTGGYEQYF; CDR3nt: TGTGCCAGCAGTGAATTCGGGACAGGGGGCTACGAGCAGTACTTC
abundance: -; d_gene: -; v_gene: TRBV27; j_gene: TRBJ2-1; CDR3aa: CASSLIRGEQFF; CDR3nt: TGTGCCAGCAGTTTGATCCGGGGTGAGCAGTTCTTC
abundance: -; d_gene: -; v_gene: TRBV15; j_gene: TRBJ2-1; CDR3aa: CATSRGGGEEQFF; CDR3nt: TGTGCCACCAGCAGAGGAGGGGGAGAGGAGCAGTTCTTC
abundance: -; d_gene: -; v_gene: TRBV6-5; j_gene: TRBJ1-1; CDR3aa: CASSYKRGAGTEAFF; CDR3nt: TGTGCCAGCAGTTACAAGCGGGGGGCGGGCACTGAAGCTTTCTTT
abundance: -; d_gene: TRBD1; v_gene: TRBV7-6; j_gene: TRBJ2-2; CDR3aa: CASSWTGGLPSLNTGELFF; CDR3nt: TGTGCCAGCAGCTGGACAGGGGGCCTACCATCCTTAAACACCGGGGAGCTGTTTTTT
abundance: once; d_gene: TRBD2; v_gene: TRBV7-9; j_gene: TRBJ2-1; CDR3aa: CASSFSGQRGNEQFF; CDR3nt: TGTGCCAGCAGCTTTAGCGGGCAGCGGGGAAATGAGCAGTTCTTC
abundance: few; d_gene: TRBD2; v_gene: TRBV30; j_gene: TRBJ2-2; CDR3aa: CAWSRTSGMANTGELFF; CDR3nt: TGTGCCTGGAGTAGAACTAGCGGGATGGCGAACACCGGGGAGCTGTTTTTT
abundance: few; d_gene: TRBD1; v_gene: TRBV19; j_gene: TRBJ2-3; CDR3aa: CASQSGTGLSTDTQYF; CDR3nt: TGTGCCAGTCAGTCCGGGACAGGGTTATCCACAGATACGCAGTATTTT
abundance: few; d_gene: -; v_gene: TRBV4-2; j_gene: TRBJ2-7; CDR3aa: CASSHDRGPYEQYF; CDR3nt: TGTGCCAGCAGCCACGATCGGGGTCCCTACGAGCAGTACTTC
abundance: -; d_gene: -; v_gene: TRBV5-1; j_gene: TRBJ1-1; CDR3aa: CASSSEEGWTEAFF; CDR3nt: TGCGCCAGCAGCTCGGAGGAGGGGTGGACTGAAGCTTTCTTT
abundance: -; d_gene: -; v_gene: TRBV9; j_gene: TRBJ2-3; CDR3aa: CASSVGSRGSTDTQYF; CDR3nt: TGTGCCAGCAGCGTAGGGTCGCGGGGTAGCACAGATACGCAGTATTTT
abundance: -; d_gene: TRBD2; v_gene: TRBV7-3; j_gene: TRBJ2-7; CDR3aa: CASSLNAGGRGEQYF; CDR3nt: TGTGCCAGCAGCTTAAACGCGGGAGGAAGGGGTGAGCAGTACTTC
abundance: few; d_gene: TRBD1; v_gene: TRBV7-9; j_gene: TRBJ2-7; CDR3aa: CASSSLRDRGEQYF; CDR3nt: TGTGCCAGCAGCTCCCTCCGGGACAGGGGGGAGCAGTACTTC
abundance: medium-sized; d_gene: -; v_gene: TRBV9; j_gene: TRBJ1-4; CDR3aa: CASSGPGTRGEKLFF; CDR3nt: TGTGCCAGCAGCGGACCCGGGACTAGGGGGGAAAAACTGTTTTTT
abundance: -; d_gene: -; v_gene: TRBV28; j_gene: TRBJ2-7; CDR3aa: CASSLGPTVGEQYF; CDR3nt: TGTGCCAGCAGTTTAGGGCCAACCGTGGGCGAGCAGTACTTC
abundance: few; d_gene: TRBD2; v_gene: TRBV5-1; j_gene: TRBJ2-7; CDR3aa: CASSLTSGSRHEQYF; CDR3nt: TGCGCCAGCAGCTTGACTAGCGGGAGCCGACACGAGCAGTACTTC
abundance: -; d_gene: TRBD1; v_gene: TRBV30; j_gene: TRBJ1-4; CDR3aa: CAWTHRGHEKLFF; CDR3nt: TGTGCCTGGACCCACAGGGGGCATGAAAAACTGTTTTTT
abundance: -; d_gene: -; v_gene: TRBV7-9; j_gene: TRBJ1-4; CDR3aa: CASSLGSSRGNEKLFF; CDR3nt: TGTGCCAGCAGCTTAGGATCGTCCAGGGGTAATGAAAAACTGTTTTTT
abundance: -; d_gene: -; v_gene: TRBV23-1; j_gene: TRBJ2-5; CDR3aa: CASRQSIRKNQETQYF; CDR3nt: TGCGCCAGCAGGCAATCAATAAGGAAAAACCAAGAGACCCAGTACTTC
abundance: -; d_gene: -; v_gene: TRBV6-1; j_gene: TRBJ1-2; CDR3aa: CASSLPLQNYGYTF; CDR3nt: TGTGCCAGCAGTCTGCCCCTGCAGAACTATGGCTACACCTTC
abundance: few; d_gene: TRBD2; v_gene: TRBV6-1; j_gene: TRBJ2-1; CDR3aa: CASSDGTSGRVGNEQFF; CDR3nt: TGTGCCAGCAGTGATGGGACTAGCGGGAGGGTAGGCAATGAGCAGTTCTTC
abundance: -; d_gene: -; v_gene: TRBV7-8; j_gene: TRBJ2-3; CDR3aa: CASSLKGRRPSTDTQYF; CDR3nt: TGTGCCAGCAGCTTAAAAGGTCGTAGACCTAGCACAGATACGCAGTATTTT
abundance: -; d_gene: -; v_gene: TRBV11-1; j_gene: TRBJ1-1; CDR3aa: CASSLVGTPNTEAFF; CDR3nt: TGTGCCAGCAGCTTAGTAGGGACGCCGAACACTGAAGCTTTCTTT
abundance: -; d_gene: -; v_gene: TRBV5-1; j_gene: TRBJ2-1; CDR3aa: CASSFGNEQFF; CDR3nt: TGCGCCAGCAGCTTCGGAAATGAGCAGTTCTTC
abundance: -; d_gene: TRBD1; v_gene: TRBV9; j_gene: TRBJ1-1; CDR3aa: CASSGGPTGVGTEAFF; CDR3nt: TGTGCCAGCAGCGGGGGGCCTACAGGGGTGGGCACTGAAGCTTTCTTT
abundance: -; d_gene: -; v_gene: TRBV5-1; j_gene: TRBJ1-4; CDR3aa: CASSLGSQGGEKLFF; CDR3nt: TGCGCCAGCAGCTTGGGGTCCCAGGGAGGCGAAAAACTGTTTTTT
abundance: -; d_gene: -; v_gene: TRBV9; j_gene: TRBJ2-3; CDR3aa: CASSVGGSTDTQYF; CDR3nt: TGTGCCAGCAGCGTAGGGGGTAGCACAGATACGCAGTATTTT